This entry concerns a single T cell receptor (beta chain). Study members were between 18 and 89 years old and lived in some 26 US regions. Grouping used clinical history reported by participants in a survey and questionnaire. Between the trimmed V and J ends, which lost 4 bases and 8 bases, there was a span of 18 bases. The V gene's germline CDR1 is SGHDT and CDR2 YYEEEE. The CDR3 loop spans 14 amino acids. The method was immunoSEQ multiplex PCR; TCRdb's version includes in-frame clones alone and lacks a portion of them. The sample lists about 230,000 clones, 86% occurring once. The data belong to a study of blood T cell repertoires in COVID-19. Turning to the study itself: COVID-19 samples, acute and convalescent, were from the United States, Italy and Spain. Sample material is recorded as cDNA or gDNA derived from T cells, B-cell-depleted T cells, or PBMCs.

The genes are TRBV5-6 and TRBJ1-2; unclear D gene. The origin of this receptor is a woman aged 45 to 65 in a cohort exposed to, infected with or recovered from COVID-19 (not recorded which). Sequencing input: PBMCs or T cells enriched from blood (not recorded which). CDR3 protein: CASSIPPIDGGYTF. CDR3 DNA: TGTGCCAGCAGCATCCCCCCAATCGACGGGGGCTACACCTTC.